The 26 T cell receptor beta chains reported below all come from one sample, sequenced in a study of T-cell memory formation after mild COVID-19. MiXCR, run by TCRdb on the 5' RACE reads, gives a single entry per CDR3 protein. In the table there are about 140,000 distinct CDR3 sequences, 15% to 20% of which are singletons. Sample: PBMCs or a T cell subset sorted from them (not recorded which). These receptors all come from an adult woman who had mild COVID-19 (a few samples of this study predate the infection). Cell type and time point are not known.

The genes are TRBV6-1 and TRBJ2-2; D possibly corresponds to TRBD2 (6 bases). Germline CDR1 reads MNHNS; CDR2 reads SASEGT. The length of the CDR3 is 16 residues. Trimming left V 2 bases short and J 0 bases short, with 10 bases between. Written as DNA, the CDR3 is TGTGCCAGCAGTGAATTCGCGGGATCGAACACCGGGGAGCTGTTTTTT. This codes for CASSEFAGSNTGELFF.

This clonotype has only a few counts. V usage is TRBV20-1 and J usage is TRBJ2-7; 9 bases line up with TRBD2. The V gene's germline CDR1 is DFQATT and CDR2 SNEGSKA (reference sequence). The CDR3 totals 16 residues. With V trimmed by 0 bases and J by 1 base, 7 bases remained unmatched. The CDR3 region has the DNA TGCAGTGCTAGAGATCTGCTAGCGGGGCCGTCCTACGAGCAGTACTTC. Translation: CSARDLLAGPSYEQYF.

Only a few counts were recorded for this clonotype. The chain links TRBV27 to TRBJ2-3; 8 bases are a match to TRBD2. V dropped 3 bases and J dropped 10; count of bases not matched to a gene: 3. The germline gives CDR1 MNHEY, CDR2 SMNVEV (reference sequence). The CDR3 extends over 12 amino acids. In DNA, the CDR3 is TGTGCCAGCAGTTTCATGCGGGAGGCGCAGTATTTT. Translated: CASSFMREAQYF.

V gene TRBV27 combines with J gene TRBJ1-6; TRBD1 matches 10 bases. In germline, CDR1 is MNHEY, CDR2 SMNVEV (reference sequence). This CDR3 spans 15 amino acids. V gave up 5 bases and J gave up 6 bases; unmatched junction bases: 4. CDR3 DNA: TGTGCCAGCAGTCCCGACAGGGGGCTTAATTCACCCCTCCACTTT. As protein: CASSPDRGLNSPLHF.

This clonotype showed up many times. For the CDR3, the DNA is TGTGCCAGCAGTGGGTTTGGCGGGGAGCTGTTTTTT. Protein: CASSGFGGELFF. The gene calls are TRBV6-2 or TRBV6-3 and TRBJ2-2; unclear D gene. Germline V lookup: CDR1 MNHEY, CDR2 SVGEGT. Between the trimmed V and J ends, which lost 5 bases and 7 bases, there was a span of 8 bases. This CDR3 is 12 amino acids long.

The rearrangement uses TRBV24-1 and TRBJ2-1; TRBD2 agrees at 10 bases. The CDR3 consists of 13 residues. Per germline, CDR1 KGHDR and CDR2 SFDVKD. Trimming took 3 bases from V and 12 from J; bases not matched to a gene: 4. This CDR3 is CATSDRASGGQFF. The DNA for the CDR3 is TGTGCCACCAGTGATAGAGCTAGCGGGGGGCAGTTCTTC.

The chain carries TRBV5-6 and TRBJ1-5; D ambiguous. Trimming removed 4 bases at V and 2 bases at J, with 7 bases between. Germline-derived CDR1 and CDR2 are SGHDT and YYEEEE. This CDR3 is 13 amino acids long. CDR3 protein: CASSPGRNQPQHF. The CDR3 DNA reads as TGTGCCAGCAGCCCAGGTCGCAATCAGCCCCAGCATTTT.

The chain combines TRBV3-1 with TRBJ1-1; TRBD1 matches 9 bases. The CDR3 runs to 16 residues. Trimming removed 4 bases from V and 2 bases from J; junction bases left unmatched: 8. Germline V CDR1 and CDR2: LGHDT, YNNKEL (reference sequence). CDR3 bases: TGTGCCAGCAGCCCTTGGACAGGGGTTATTAACACTGAAGCTTTCTTT. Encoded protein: CASSPWTGVINTEAFF.

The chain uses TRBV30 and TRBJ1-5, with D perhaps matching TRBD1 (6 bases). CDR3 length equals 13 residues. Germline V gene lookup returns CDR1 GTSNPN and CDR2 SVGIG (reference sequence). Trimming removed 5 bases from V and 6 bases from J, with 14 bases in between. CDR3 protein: CAWEEQGGQPQHF. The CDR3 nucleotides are TGTGCCTGGGAGGAACAAGGGGGTCAGCCCCAGCATTTT.

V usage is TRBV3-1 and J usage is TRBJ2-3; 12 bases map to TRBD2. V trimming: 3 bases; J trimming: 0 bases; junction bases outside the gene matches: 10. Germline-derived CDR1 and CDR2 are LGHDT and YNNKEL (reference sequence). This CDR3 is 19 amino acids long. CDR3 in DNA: TGTGCCAGCAGCCAGGACATTCGAGGACTAGCGGGAAGCACAGATACGCAGTATTTT. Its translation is CASSQDIRGLAGSTDTQYF.

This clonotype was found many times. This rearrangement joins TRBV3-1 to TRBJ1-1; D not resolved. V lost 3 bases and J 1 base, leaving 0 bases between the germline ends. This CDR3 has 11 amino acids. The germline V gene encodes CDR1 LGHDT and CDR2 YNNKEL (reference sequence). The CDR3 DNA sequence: TGTGCCAGCAGCCAGAACACTGAAGCTTTCTTT. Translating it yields CASSQNTEAFF. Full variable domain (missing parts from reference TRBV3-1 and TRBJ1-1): DTAVSQTPKYLVTQMGNDKSIKCEQNLGHDTMYWYKQDSKKFLKIMFSYNNKELIINETVPNRFSPKSPDKAHLNLHINSLELGDSAVYFCASSQNTEAFFGQGTRLTVV.

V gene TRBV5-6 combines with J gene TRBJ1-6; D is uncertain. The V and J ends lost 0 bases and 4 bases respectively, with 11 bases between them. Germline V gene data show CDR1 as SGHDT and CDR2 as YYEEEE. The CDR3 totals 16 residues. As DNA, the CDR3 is TGTGCCAGCAGCTTGGGAACAGCTGCGTATAATTCACCCCTCCACTTT. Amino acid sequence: CASSLGTAAYNSPLHF.

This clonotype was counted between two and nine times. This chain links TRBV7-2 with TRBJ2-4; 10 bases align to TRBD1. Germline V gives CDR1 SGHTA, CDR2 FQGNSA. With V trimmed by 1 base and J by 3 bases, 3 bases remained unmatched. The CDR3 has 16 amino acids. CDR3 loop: CASSLETGGSKNIQYF. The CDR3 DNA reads TGTGCCAGCAGCTTAGAGACAGGGGGCAGCAAAAACATTCAGTACTTC.

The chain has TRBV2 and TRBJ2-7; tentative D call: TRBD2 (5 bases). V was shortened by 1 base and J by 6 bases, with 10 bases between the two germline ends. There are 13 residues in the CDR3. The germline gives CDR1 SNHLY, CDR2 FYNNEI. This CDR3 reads CASSEVGGGEQYF. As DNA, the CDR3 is TGTGCCAGCAGTGAAGTAGGAGGCGGCGAGCAGTACTTC.

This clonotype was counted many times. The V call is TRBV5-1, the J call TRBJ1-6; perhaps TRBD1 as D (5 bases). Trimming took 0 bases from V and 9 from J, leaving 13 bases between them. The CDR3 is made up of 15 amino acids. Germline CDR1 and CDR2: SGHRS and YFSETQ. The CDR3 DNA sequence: TGCGCCAGCAGCTTGGCGGCAGGGAATACTTCACCCCTCCACTTT. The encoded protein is CASSLAAGNTSPLHF.

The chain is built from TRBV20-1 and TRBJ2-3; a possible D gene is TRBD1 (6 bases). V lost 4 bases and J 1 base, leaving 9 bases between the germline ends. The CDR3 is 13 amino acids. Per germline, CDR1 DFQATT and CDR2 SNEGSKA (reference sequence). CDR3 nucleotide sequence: TGCAGTGCTAAGTACAGGGGCACAGATACGCAGTATTTT. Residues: CSAKYRGTDTQYF.

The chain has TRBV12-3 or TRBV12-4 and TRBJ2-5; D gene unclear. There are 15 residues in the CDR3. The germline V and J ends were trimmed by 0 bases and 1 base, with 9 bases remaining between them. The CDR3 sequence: CASSLARTAQETQYF. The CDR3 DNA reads TGTGCCAGCAGTTTAGCGAGAACAGCCCAAGAGACCCAGTACTTC.

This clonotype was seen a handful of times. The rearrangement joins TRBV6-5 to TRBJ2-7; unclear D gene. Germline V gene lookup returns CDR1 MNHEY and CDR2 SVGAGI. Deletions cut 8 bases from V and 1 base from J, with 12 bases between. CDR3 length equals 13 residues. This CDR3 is CASGRVGSYEQYF. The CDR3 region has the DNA TGTGCCAGCGGCCGAGTGGGGTCCTACGAGCAGTACTTC.

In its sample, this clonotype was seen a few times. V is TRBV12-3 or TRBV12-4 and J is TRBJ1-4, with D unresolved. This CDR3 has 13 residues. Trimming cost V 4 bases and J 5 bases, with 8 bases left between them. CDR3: CASSSELNEKLFF. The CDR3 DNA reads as TGTGCCAGCAGTTCCGAATTAAATGAAAAACTGTTTTTT.

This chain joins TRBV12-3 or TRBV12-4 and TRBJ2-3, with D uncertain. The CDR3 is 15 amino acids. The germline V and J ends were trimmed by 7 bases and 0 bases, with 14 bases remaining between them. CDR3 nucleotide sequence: TGTGCCAGCACCCCCAGGCCAAGCAGCACAGATACGCAGTATTTT. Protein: CASTPRPSSTDTQYF.

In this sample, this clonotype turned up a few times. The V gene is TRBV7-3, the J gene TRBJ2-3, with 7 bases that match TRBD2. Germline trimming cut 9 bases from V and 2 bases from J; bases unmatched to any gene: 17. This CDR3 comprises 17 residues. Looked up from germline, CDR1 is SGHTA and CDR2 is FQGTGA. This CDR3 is CASSRLVGGRVTDTQYF. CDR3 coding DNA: TGTGCCAGTAGTCGTTTAGTAGGCGGGAGAGTCACAGATACGCAGTATTTT. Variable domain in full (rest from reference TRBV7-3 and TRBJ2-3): GAGVSQTPSNKVTEKGKYVELRCDPISGHTALYWYRQSLGQGPEFLIYFQGTGAADDSGLPNDRFFAVRPEGSVSTLKIQRTERGDSAVYLCASSRLVGGRVTDTQYFGPGTRLTVL.

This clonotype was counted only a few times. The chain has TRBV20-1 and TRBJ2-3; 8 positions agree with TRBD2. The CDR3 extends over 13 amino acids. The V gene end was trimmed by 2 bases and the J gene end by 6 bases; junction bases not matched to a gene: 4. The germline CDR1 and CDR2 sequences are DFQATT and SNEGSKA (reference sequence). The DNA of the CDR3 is TGCAGTGCTAGAAGTCCTAGCGGGGATACGCAGTATTTT. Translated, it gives CSARSPSGDTQYF.

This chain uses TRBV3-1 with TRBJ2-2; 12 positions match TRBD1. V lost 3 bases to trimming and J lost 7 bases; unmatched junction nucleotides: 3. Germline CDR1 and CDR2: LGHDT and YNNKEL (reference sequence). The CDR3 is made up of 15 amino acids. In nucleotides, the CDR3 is TGTGCCAGCAGCCAGGGGACAGGGGGCCTCGGGGAGCTGTTTTTT. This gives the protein CASSQGTGGLGELFF.

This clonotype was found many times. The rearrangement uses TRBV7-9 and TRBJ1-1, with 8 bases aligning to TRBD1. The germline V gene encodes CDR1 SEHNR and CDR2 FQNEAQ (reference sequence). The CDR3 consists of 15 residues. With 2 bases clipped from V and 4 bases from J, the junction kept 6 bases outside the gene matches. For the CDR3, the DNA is TGTGCCAGCAGCTTACCGACGGACAGGGCCACTGAAGCTTTCTTT. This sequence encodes CASSLPTDRATEAFF.

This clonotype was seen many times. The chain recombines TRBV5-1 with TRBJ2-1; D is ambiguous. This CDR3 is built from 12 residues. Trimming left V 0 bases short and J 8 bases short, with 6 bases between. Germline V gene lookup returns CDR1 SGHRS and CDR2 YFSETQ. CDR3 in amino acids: CASSLGRDEQFF. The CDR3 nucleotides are TGCGCCAGCAGCTTGGGGCGCGATGAGCAGTTCTTC.

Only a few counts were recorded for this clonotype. The CDR3 is CASSLMASIPGLMDGYTF. The CDR3 region has the DNA TGCGCCAGCAGCTTAATGGCCTCTATTCCAGGGCTCATGGATGGCTACACCTTC. The chain recombines TRBV5-1 with TRBJ1-2; D perhaps matches TRBD1 (5 bases). Germline CDR1 reads SGHRS; CDR2 reads YFSETQ. The CDR3 is 18 amino acids. Between the trimmed V and J ends, which lost 2 bases and 6 bases, there was a span of 26 bases.